Listed below are T cell receptor beta chains from one sample, sequenced in a study of T-cell reconstitution after alpha-beta-depleted transplantation in children. MiXCR, applied by TCRdb to the PCR reads, yields one record per CDR3 protein. Of roughly 300,000 distinct CDR3 sequences listed, 9% to 12% are singletons. Here the sequenced sample was PBMCs from the stem cell graft donor, taken from the stem cell graft. The receptors stem from a human donor who donated a stem cell graft to a child with acute lymphoblastic leukemia. The CDR3 runs from the conserved cysteine through the conserved F or W. Each record gives: CDR3 DNA, CDR3 protein, clone size, V gene, D gene, J gene. The D gene is left open where the match is weak. A clone size is listed for some rows: how often the clone was seen (once, few, many), or a class if it is expanded.

TGTGCCAGCAGCCCCCCTGTGGGACGTAAGGCTAATGAGCAGTTCTTC CASSPPVGRKANEQFF few TRBV11-1 . TRBJ2-1
TGCGCCAGCAGCCAAGACAGGGGATTTTACGAGCAGTACTTC CASSQDRGFYEQYF few TRBV4-1 . TRBJ2-7
TGTGCCAGCAGCTTAGGTAGCGGAGACTACAATGAGCAGTTCTTC CASSLGSGDYNEQFF many TRBV7-9 . TRBJ2-1
TGTGCCAGCAGATCAAGGAAGCTAGCGGGTTACGAGCAGTACTTC CASRSRKLAGYEQYF few TRBV3-1 TRBD2 TRBJ2-7
TGTGCCAGCAGCTTAGGCCCCGACAGGGGCGCCGGGGAGCTGTTTTTT CASSLGPDRGAGELFF . TRBV11-2 TRBD1 TRBJ2-2
TGTGCCAGCAGCCCGGGCCCCCGTAAGGGTGGCTACACCTTC CASSPGPRKGGYTF many TRBV7-8 . TRBJ1-2
TGCGCCAGCAGCCCAGCAGCAAGATCCCAGGGTGGCTACACCTTC CASSPAARSQGGYTF . TRBV5-1 . TRBJ1-2
TGTGCCAGCAGCGCTAGCGGGAGGGCGGGAGATACGCAGTATTTT CASSASGRAGDTQYF few TRBV7-8 TRBD2 TRBJ2-3
TGCAGTGCTAGAACGGGACAGGGGCATTCACCCCTCCACTTT CSARTGQGHSPLHF . TRBV20-1 TRBD1 TRBJ1-6
TGTGCCAGCACCCGTCTGAACAATGAGCAGTTCTTC CASTRLNNEQFF . TRBV6-2/TRBV6-3 . TRBJ2-1
TGTGCCAGCAGCACCCGGGACAGTAGCACAGATACGCAGTATTTT CASSTRDSSTDTQYF many TRBV3-1 TRBD1 TRBJ2-3
TGTGCCAGCAGCTTGCCGGGACAGGGGGTATGGGAGCTGTTTTTT CASSLPGQGVWELFF . TRBV28 TRBD1 TRBJ2-2
TGTGCCAGCAGCGATGGGACAGGGAGCGGCTACACCTTC CASSDGTGSGYTF . TRBV12-3/TRBV12-4 TRBD1 TRBJ1-2
TGTGCCAGCAGACCGCGAGGGAGAGGCAACGAGCAGTACTTC CASRPRGRGNEQYF . TRBV6-5 . TRBJ2-7
TGCAGCGTCTCACCGGGTGGGACCGGGGAGCTGTTTTTT CSVSPGGTGELFF . TRBV29-1 . TRBJ2-2
TGCAGTGCTAGAGATGGACCCCATGAGCAGTTCTTC CSARDGPHEQFF . TRBV20-1 . TRBJ2-1
TGTGCCAGCAGCCAAAGCAGGGGGCTTGGCTACACCTTC CASSQSRGLGYTF few TRBV14 TRBD1 TRBJ1-2
TGCAGTGCTAGAGATCAGGTCGCTACCTCCTACGAGCAGTACTTC CSARDQVATSYEQYF . TRBV20-1 . TRBJ2-7
TGCGCCAGCAGCGGGACCGGGACAGGGGTCGTCTACGAGCAGTACTTC CASSGTGTGVVYEQYF . TRBV5-1 TRBD1 TRBJ2-7
TGTGCCAGCAGCCCTCAAGTAGGGCTAGCGGGAGAAAGTACCGGGGAGCTGTTTTTT CASSPQVGLAGESTGELFF few TRBV11-1 TRBD2 TRBJ2-2
TGCGCCAGCAGCGTGACTAGCGGGAGGGCTCATTTTAGGAATGAGCAGTTCTTC CASSVTSGRAHFRNEQFF few TRBV5-1 TRBD2 TRBJ2-1
TGTGCCAGCAGCACCCGACTAGCCCCGGGAGCTGGGAACGAGCAGTACTTC CASSTRLAPGAGNEQYF few TRBV5-8 TRBD2 TRBJ2-7
TGTGCCATCAGTGGCACAGGGGGCAATCAGCCCCAGCATTTT CAISGTGGNQPQHF many TRBV10-3 TRBD1 TRBJ1-5
TGTGCCATCAGCTTAGAGGGGGCTGGTGAGCAGTACTTC CAISLEGAGEQYF . TRBV7-9 TRBD1 TRBJ2-7
TGTGCCAGCAGCTCGGGGGACTATTCAAACATTCAGTACTTC CASSSGDYSNIQYF few TRBV5-4 TRBD2 TRBJ2-4
TGCGCCAGCAGACTTGACAGGAATCAGCCCCAGCATTTT CASRLDRNQPQHF . TRBV5-1 . TRBJ1-5
TGCAGTGCTAGACGGGCTAGCGGGAGCTCAGATACGCAGTATTTT CSARRASGSSDTQYF . TRBV20-1 TRBD2 TRBJ2-3